This record concerns one TCR beta chain sequence. This clonotype was seen repeatedly, ten times or more. The specificity of this receptor is unknown. An end of the junction differs from the germline gene, which may be a read error. From the cysteine through the tryptophan, the CDR3 covers 12 amino acids. The kept DNA is CDR3 alone, 36 bases in frame from the first base. Sequences LGHDT (CDR1) and YNNKEL (CDR2) are obtained from the germline V gene (reference sequence). The iRepertoire nested amplicon-rescue multiplex PCR (arm-PCR) platform was used to amplify TCR alpha and beta CDR3 regions from RNA. The input for one-step reverse transcription and amplification was roughly 100-450 ng of either tissue mRNA or PBMC total RNA. Following bead purification, Illumina adapters were added by a secondary multiplex PCR, and the libraries were gel-purified between 200 and 400 bp. Internal 6-nucleotide barcodes were carried by the libraries and were used for demultiplexing. Libraries were sequenced on an Illumina MiSeq with 2x220 or 2x250 nucleotide paired-end reads. Under the source paper's analysis protocol: Paired reads were merged with FLASH 1.2.11 and aligned to the GRCh37 human genome with BWA-MEM before extracting TRA and TRB reads. For V and J assignment, an IMGT-derived reference of cassette sequences and CDR3 motifs that included pseudogenes was used. Reads were translated in three frames, and productive CDR3s were defined by a C…FGXG motif without stop codons. A clonotype was defined as a unique combination of a V-J cassette pair and a CDR3 amino acid sequence. Reads were filtered by Hamming distance, with the threshold set by the sequence error rate of each sample in mapped regions. The public reads were run again by TCRdb, first through fastp at Q25 and then through MiXCR, and only productive beta chains were kept. Each entry merges the rows of one CDR3 protein and shows their most common DNA and genes. The V and J calls, along with clone size, are taken from TCRdb and not from the paper's own processing. This sample is represented by roughly 120,000 distinct CDR3 sequences; about 25% of them were singletons. The top ten clonotypes cover just under 35% of the sample.

The source of the sample is a study of glioma-infiltrating T cells (dated by TCRdb to 2016 to 2017). About the full investigation: Sequencing of TCR alpha- and beta-chain repertoires was performed on glioma tissue, on non-neoplastic brain tissue, and on matched peripheral blood mononuclear cells. To gauge divergence between tissue and blood T-cell populations, every tissue-infiltrating repertoire was compared against the peripheral blood repertoire from the same patient. The paired cohort was made up of three low-grade glioma patients, about 8 primary glioblastoma patients and three non-glioma patients who contributed non-neoplastic brain tissue.

Study-level results and caveats: The group comparisons were based on small numbers of patients: three non-neoplastic, three low-grade glioma and roughly eight glioblastoma patients. VJ-independent divergence between tissue and blood was lower than expected in non-neoplastic patients but higher than expected in all gliomas, particularly low-grade gliomas. Tissue and blood shared very few CDR3 sequences, a result attributed to high CDR3 diversity and limited sampling.

Recombination connected TRBV3-1 to TRBJ2-7; the D gene is perhaps TRBD2, on 5 matching bases. Sequencing was carried out using glioma tissue, nonneoplastic brain tissue, or PBMCs (not recorded which). This clonotype was sampled from a human donor with low-grade glioma or glioblastoma, undergoing nonglioma brain surgery, or in good health (not recorded which). The base sequence is TGTGCCAGCAGCCAATTCCCCGGGGAGACTGCGTGG. Translation gives CASSQFPGETAW.